The rows below give T cell receptor beta chains drawn from one sample of a study of blood T cells in healthy people across ages. TCRdb re-called the 5' RACE reads with MiXCR, one entry per CDR3 protein. This sample carries 1.5 million to 2 million distinct CDR3 sequences, roughly two fifths of them seen once, and the ten largest clones take roughly 24%. The sample was blood. All receptors derive from a human donor in good health. Each CDR3 is given with its conserved first and last residue. Each record gives: V gene, J gene, clone size, D gene, CDR3 protein, CDR3 DNA. The D gene is left open where the match is weak. Not all rows give a size; the values are once, few, many and, for expanded clones, a class.

V gene: TRBV3-1; J gene: TRBJ1-2; clone size: NA; D gene: NA; CDR3 protein: CASSQDLSAREGGGYTF; CDR3 DNA: TGTGCCAGCAGCCAAGATTTGTCGGCCAGGGAAGGGGGAGGCTACACCTTC
V gene: TRBV11-2; J gene: TRBJ2-1; clone size: NA; D gene: TRBD2; CDR3 protein: CASSPPPGGNPYNEQFF; CDR3 DNA: TGTGCCAGCAGCCCACCTCCCGGGGGGAACCCGTACAATGAGCAGTTCTTC
V gene: TRBV20-1; J gene: TRBJ2-5; clone size: few; D gene: NA; CDR3 protein: CSARQGPPQETQYF; CDR3 DNA: TGCAGTGCCAGGCAGGGACCTCCCCAAGAGACCCAGTACTTC
V gene: TRBV5-6; J gene: TRBJ2-1; clone size: few; D gene: TRBD1; CDR3 protein: CASGNPGGTFF; CDR3 DNA: TGTGCCAGCGGCAACCCAGGGGGCACGTTCTTC
V gene: TRBV15; J gene: TRBJ2-5; clone size: NA; D gene: NA; CDR3 protein: CATSKGLNREGDQETQYF; CDR3 DNA: TGTGCCACCAGCAAAGGATTAAACAGGGAAGGGGACCAAGAGACCCAGTACTTC
V gene: TRBV11-2; J gene: TRBJ1-2; clone size: NA; D gene: TRBD1; CDR3 protein: CASRAITGTGEHYGYTF; CDR3 DNA: TGTGCCAGCAGGGCGATAACCGGGACAGGGGAGCACTATGGCTACACCTTC
V gene: TRBV29-1; J gene: TRBJ2-3; clone size: few; D gene: TRBD2; CDR3 protein: CSVLRGGSTDTQYF; CDR3 DNA: TGCAGCGTTCTGCGGGGGGGAAGCACAGATACGCAGTATTTT
V gene: TRBV29-1; J gene: TRBJ1-1; clone size: NA; D gene: NA; CDR3 protein: CSVAARGNTEAFF; CDR3 DNA: TGCAGCGTGGCTGCTCGAGGTAACACTGAAGCTTTCTTT
V gene: TRBV29-1; J gene: TRBJ2-3; clone size: few; D gene: TRBD2; CDR3 protein: CSVDGGTSGEAHPDTQYF; CDR3 DNA: TGCAGCGTGGACGGGGGGACTAGCGGGGAGGCCCATCCAGATACGCAGTATTTT
V gene: TRBV11-1; J gene: TRBJ2-7; clone size: few; D gene: TRBD2; CDR3 protein: CASSLGGLADFLEQYF; CDR3 DNA: TGTGCCAGCAGCTTGGGGGGACTAGCGGACTTTTTGGAGCAGTACTTC
V gene: TRBV12-3/TRBV12-4; J gene: TRBJ2-3; clone size: NA; D gene: TRBD2; CDR3 protein: CASALRPLAGVTDTQYF; CDR3 DNA: TGTGCCAGCGCCCTACGGCCTCTAGCGGGGGTCACAGATACGCAGTATTTT
V gene: TRBV7-8; J gene: TRBJ2-7; clone size: NA; D gene: NA; CDR3 protein: CASSLEYGDEQYF; CDR3 DNA: TGTGCCAGCAGCTTAGAATACGGGGACGAGCAGTACTTC
V gene: TRBV6-5; J gene: TRBJ2-1; clone size: few; D gene: NA; CDR3 protein: CASSYETGTQTGYNEQFF; CDR3 DNA: TGTGCCAGCAGTTACGAGACTGGAACCCAAACGGGCTACAATGAGCAGTTCTTC
V gene: TRBV10-3; J gene: TRBJ2-3; clone size: NA; D gene: NA; CDR3 protein: CAISPLGRGDTDTQYF; CDR3 DNA: TGTGCCATCAGCCCCTTGGGGCGGGGAGACACAGATACGCAGTATTTT
V gene: TRBV7-3; J gene: TRBJ2-7; clone size: NA; D gene: NA; CDR3 protein: CASSLGGPGQQYF; CDR3 DNA: TGTGCCAGCAGCTTAGGGGGACCTGGTCAGCAGTACTTC
V gene: TRBV7-8; J gene: TRBJ1-1; clone size: NA; D gene: NA; CDR3 protein: CASSPRATEAFF; CDR3 DNA: TGTGCCAGCAGCCCGAGGGCCACTGAAGCTTTCTTT
V gene: TRBV11-2; J gene: TRBJ2-1; clone size: NA; D gene: NA; CDR3 protein: CASSLDYFYNEQFF; CDR3 DNA: TGTGCCAGCAGCTTAGATTACTTCTACAATGAGCAGTTCTTC
V gene: TRBV27; J gene: TRBJ2-7; clone size: few; D gene: NA; CDR3 protein: CASSLTFLKYYEQYF; CDR3 DNA: TGTGCCAGCAGTTTAACCTTTCTGAAATACTACGAGCAGTACTTC
V gene: TRBV20-1; J gene: TRBJ1-1; clone size: NA; D gene: NA; CDR3 protein: CSARGYGTGAFF; CDR3 DNA: TGCAGTGCTAGAGGGTACGGAACCGGGGCTTTCTTT
V gene: TRBV20-1; J gene: TRBJ2-5; clone size: NA; D gene: NA; CDR3 protein: CSARDHEAPWETQYF; CDR3 DNA: TGCAGTGCTAGAGATCACGAAGCCCCTTGGGAGACCCAGTACTTC
V gene: TRBV29-1; J gene: TRBJ1-2; clone size: few; D gene: NA; CDR3 protein: CSVAHGTNYGYTF; CDR3 DNA: TGCAGCGTCGCTCACGGGACAAACTATGGCTACACCTTC
V gene: TRBV7-2; J gene: TRBJ2-6; clone size: NA; D gene: NA; CDR3 protein: CASSSMTVSGANVLTF; CDR3 DNA: TGTGCCAGCAGCTCTATGACAGTCTCTGGGGCCAACGTCCTGACTTTC
V gene: TRBV10-3; J gene: TRBJ2-6; clone size: few; D gene: NA; CDR3 protein: CATTGLGANVLTF; CDR3 DNA: TGTGCCACTACAGGGTTGGGGGCCAACGTCCTGACTTTC
V gene: TRBV4-3; J gene: TRBJ2-1; clone size: NA; D gene: NA; CDR3 protein: CASASPPREQFF; CDR3 DNA: TGCGCCAGCGCCTCACCTCCCAGGGAGCAGTTCTTC
V gene: TRBV27; J gene: TRBJ2-5; clone size: NA; D gene: TRBD1; CDR3 protein: CASTNRDRETQYF; CDR3 DNA: TGTGCCAGCACAAACCGGGACAGAGAGACCCAGTACTTC
V gene: TRBV4-1; J gene: TRBJ1-4; clone size: few; D gene: NA; CDR3 protein: CASSQTNRDPDEKLFF; CDR3 DNA: TGCGCCAGCAGCCAGACAAACCGGGATCCCGATGAAAAACTGTTTTTT
V gene: TRBV7-2; J gene: TRBJ2-5; clone size: NA; D gene: NA; CDR3 protein: CASSPGLLTLNEETQYF; CDR3 DNA: TGTGCCAGCTCTCCGGGACTCCTGACGTTAAATGAAGAGACCCAGTACTTC
V gene: TRBV9; J gene: TRBJ2-1; clone size: NA; D gene: TRBD2; CDR3 protein: CASSVGLAGGYEQFF; CDR3 DNA: TGTGCCAGCAGCGTAGGACTAGCGGGAGGTTACGAGCAGTTCTTC
V gene: TRBV7-2; J gene: TRBJ1-2; clone size: NA; D gene: TRBD1; CDR3 protein: CASDRTGGRGNYGYTF; CDR3 DNA: TGTGCCAGCGATCGGACAGGGGGTCGAGGGAACTATGGCTACACCTTC
V gene: TRBV4-2; J gene: TRBJ2-3; clone size: NA; D gene: NA; CDR3 protein: CASSSTGRELDTQYF; CDR3 DNA: TGTGCCAGCAGCTCCACAGGGAGAGAATTAGACACGCAGTATTTT
V gene: TRBV29-1; J gene: TRBJ2-1; clone size: NA; D gene: NA; CDR3 protein: CSVDDTGDEQFF; CDR3 DNA: TGCAGCGTTGATGATACGGGGGATGAGCAGTTCTTC
V gene: TRBV15; J gene: TRBJ2-1; clone size: NA; D gene: NA; CDR3 protein: CATSSLIGQSAYEQFF; CDR3 DNA: TGTGCCACCAGCAGTTTAATCGGGCAGTCAGCTTATGAGCAGTTCTTC
V gene: TRBV2; J gene: TRBJ2-5; clone size: NA; D gene: TRBD2; CDR3 protein: CASSEARQAGGTQYF; CDR3 DNA: TGTGCCAGCAGTGAAGCTCGGCAGGCGGGGGGGACCCAGTACTTC
V gene: TRBV10-3; J gene: TRBJ1-2; clone size: NA; D gene: NA; CDR3 protein: CAISERDLYGYTF; CDR3 DNA: TGTGCCATCAGTGAGCGGGACCTCTATGGCTACACCTTC
V gene: TRBV2; J gene: TRBJ1-5; clone size: NA; D gene: NA; CDR3 protein: CASSAGTLSNQPQHF; CDR3 DNA: TGTGCCAGCAGCGCCGGGACACTCAGCAATCAGCCCCAGCATTTT
V gene: TRBV9; J gene: TRBJ2-4; clone size: few; D gene: NA; CDR3 protein: CASSGPLGGNIQYF; CDR3 DNA: TGTGCCAGCAGCGGACCCCTAGGAGGAAACATTCAGTACTTC
V gene: TRBV3-1; J gene: TRBJ2-1; clone size: NA; D gene: NA; CDR3 protein: CASSQTSNEQFF; CDR3 DNA: TGTGCCAGCAGCCAAACCTCCAATGAGCAGTTCTTC
V gene: TRBV28; J gene: TRBJ2-4; clone size: NA; D gene: NA; CDR3 protein: CASSLQQALGEQYF; CDR3 DNA: TGTGCCAGCAGTTTACAACAGGCGTTGGGGGAGCAGTACTTC
V gene: TRBV6-5; J gene: TRBJ2-1; clone size: NA; D gene: TRBD2; CDR3 protein: CASSSPRLAVRDNEQFF; CDR3 DNA: TGTGCCAGCAGTTCGCCTCGACTAGCGGTTCGTGACAATGAGCAGTTCTTC
V gene: TRBV20-1; J gene: TRBJ2-3; clone size: few; D gene: TRBD1; CDR3 protein: CSARDPDRGNTDTQYF; CDR3 DNA: TGCAGTGCTAGAGATCCCGACAGGGGGAACACAGATACGCAGTATTTT
V gene: TRBV7-3; J gene: TRBJ2-1; clone size: NA; D gene: NA; CDR3 protein: CASSLEFSSYNEQFF; CDR3 DNA: TGTGCCAGCAGCTTAGAGTTTAGCTCCTACAATGAGCAGTTCTTC
V gene: TRBV2; J gene: TRBJ1-1; clone size: NA; D gene: NA; CDR3 protein: CASVPGLEAFF; CDR3 DNA: TGTGCCAGTGTACCGGGGCTTGAAGCTTTCTTT
V gene: TRBV20-1; J gene: TRBJ2-1; clone size: few; D gene: TRBD1; CDR3 protein: CSATGAYRNEQFF; CDR3 DNA: TGCAGCGCGACAGGGGCTTACCGTAATGAGCAGTTCTTC
V gene: TRBV28; J gene: TRBJ2-4; clone size: many; D gene: TRBD1; CDR3 protein: CASSLTGLLAKNIQYF; CDR3 DNA: TGTGCCAGCAGTTTGACAGGGCTCCTAGCCAAAAACATTCAGTACTTC
V gene: TRBV7-2; J gene: TRBJ2-1; clone size: NA; D gene: NA; CDR3 protein: CASSLARAGRYNEQFF; CDR3 DNA: TGTGCCAGCAGCTTAGCACGCGCGGGGAGGTACAATGAGCAGTTCTTC
V gene: TRBV12-3/TRBV12-4; J gene: TRBJ1-5; clone size: NA; D gene: NA; CDR3 protein: CASSPSGGVSQPQHF; CDR3 DNA: TGTGCCAGCAGCCCAAGCGGAGGGGTGAGCCAGCCCCAGCATTTT